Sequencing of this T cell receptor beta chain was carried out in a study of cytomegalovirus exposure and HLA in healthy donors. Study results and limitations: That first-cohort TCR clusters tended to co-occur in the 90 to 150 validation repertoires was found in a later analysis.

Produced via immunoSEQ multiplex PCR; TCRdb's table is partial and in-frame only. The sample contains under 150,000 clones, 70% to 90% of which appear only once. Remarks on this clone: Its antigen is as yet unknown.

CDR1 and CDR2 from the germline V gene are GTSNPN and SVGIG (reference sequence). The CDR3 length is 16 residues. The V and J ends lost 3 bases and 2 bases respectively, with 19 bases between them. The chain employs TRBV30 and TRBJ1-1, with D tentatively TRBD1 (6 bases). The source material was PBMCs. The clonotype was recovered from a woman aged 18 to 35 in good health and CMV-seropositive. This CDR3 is CAWRTLSGQPNTEAFF. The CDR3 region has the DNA TGTGCCTGGAGGACTTTATCAGGACAGCCAAACACTGAAGCTTTCTTT.